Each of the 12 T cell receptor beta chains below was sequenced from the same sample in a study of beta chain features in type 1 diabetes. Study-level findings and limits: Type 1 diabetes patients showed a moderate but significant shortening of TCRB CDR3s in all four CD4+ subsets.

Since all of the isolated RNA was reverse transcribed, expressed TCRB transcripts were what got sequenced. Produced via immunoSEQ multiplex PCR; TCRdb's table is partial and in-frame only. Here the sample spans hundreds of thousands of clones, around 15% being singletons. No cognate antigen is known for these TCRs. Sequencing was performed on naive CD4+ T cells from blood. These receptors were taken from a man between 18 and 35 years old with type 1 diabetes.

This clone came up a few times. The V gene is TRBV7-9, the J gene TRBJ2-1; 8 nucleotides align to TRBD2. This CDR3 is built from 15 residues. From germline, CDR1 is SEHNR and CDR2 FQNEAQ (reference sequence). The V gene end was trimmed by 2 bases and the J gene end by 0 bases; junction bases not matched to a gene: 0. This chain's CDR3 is CASSLSGSSYNEQFF. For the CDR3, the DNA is TGTGCCAGCAGCTTAAGCGGGAGCTCCTACAATGAGCAGTTCTTC.

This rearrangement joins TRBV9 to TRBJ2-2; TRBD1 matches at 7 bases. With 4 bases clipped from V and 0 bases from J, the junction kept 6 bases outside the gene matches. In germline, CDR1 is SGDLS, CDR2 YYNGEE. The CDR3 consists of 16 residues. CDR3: CASSRSTGSNTGELFF. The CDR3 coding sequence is TGTGCCAGCAGCCGGTCGACAGGGTCGAACACCGGGGAGCTGTTTTTT.

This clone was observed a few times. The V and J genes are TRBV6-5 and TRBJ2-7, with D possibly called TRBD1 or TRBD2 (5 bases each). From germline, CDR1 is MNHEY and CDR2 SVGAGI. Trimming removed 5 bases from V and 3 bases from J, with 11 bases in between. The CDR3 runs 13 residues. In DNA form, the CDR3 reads TGTGCCAGCAGTGAGGGACCCCTCTACGAGCAGTACTTC. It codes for CASSEGPLYEQYF.

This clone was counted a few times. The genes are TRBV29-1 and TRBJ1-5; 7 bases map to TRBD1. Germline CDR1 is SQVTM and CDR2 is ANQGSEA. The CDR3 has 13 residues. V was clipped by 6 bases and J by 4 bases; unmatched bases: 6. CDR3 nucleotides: TGCAGCGTCGCACAGGGGCAAAATCAGCCCCAGCATTTT. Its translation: CSVAQGQNQPQHF.

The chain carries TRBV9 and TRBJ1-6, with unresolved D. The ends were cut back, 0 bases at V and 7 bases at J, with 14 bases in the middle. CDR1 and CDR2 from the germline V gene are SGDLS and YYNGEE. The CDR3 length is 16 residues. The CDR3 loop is CASSVASQVLNSPLHF. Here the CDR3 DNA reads TGTGCCAGCAGCGTAGCTTCGCAAGTTCTCAATTCACCCCTCCACTTT. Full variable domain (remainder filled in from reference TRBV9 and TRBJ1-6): DSGVTQTPKHLITATGQRVTLRCSPRSGDLSVYWYQQSLDQGLQFLIQYYNGEERAKGNILERFSAQQFPDLHSELNLSSLELGDSALYFCASSVASQVLNSPLHFGNGTRLTVT.

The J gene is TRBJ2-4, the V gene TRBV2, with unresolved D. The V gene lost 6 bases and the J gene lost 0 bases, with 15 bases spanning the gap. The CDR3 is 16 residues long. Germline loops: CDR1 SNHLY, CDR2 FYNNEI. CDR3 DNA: TGTGCCAGCAGACCTAGAAGAGATCTAGCCAAAAACATTCAGTACTTC. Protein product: CASRPRRDLAKNIQYF. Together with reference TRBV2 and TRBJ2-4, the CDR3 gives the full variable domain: EPEVTQTPSHQVTQMGQEVILRCVPISNHLYFYWYRQILGQKVEFLVSFYNNEISEKSEIFDDQFSVERPDGSNFTLKIRSTKLEDSAMYFCASRPRRDLAKNIQYFGAGTRLSVL.

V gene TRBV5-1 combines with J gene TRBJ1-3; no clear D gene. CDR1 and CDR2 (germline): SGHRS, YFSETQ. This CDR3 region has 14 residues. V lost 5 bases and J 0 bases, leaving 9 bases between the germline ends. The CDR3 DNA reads TGCGCCAGCAGAACGGGATACTCTGGAAACACCATATATTTT. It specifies CASRTGYSGNTIYF.

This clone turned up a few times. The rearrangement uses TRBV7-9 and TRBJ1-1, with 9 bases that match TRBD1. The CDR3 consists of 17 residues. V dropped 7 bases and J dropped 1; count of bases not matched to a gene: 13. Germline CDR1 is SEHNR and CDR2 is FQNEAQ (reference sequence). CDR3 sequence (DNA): TGTGCCAGCATCATCGTCCCGGGACAGGGCGCGAACACTGAAGCTTTCTTT. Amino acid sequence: CASIIVPGQGANTEAFF.

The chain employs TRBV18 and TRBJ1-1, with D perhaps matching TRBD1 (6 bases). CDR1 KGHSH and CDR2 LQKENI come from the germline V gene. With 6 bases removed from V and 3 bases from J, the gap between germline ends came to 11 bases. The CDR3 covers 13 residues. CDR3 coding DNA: TGTGCCAGCTCTACAGGGTACGACACTGAAGCTTTCTTT. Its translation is CASSTGYDTEAFF.

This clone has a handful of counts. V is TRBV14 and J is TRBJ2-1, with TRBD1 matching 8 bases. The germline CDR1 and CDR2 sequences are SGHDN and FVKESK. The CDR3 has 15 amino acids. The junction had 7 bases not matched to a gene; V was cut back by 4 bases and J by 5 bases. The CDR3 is CASSPDRGWNNEQFF. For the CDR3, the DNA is TGTGCCAGCAGCCCCGACAGGGGCTGGAACAATGAGCAGTTCTTC.

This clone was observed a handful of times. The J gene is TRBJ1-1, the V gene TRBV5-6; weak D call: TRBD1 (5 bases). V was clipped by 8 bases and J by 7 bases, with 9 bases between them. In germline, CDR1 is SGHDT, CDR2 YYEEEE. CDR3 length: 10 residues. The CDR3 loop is CARRDVEAFF. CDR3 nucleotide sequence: TGTGCCAGGCGGGACGTTGAAGCTTTCTTT.

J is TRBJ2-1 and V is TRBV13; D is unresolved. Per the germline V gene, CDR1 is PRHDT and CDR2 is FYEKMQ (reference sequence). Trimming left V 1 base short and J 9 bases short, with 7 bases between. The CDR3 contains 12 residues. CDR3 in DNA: TGTGCCAGCAGCTTAGAAGGTATTGAGCAGTTCTTC. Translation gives CASSLEGIEQFF.